The 25 T cell receptor beta chains presented below share a single source sample, sequenced in a study of T-cell reconstitution after alpha-beta-depleted transplantation in children. The authors prepared the TCRbeta library with unique molecular identifiers. TCRdb used MiXCR to reprocess the PCR reads, holding one entry per CDR3 protein. The sample carries 95,000 to 150,000 distinct CDR3 sequences, about 23% recorded once. Sequences were derived from PBMCs, mostly from graft donor cells, sampled 180 days after TCRalphabeta/CD19-depleted stem cell transplant. Receptor source: a male patient between 2 and 9 years old who had a stem cell transplant for chronic granulomatous disease, so the T cells may come from the graft donor.

This clonotype was seen many times. The rearrangement joins TRBV6-5 to TRBJ2-1; possibly TRBD2 for D (6 bases). This CDR3 has 15 residues. Germline CDR1 is MNHEY and CDR2 is SVGAGI. The V end was cut by 3 bases, the J end by 4 bases, with 13 bases between. The CDR3 sequence is CASSYVADSYNEQFF. The CDR3 bases are TGTGCCAGCAGTTATGTAGCGGACTCATACAATGAGCAGTTCTTC.

This chain joins TRBV7-3 and TRBJ2-7; the match to TRBD2 covers 8 bases. After removal of 6 bases from V and 6 bases from J, the junction contained 7 bases not matched to a gene. Germline CDR1 and CDR2: SGHTA and FQGTGA. The CDR3 has 13 amino acids. The CDR3 reads CASSPPGGVEQYF. In DNA, the CDR3 is TGTGCCAGCAGTCCACCCGGGGGGGTCGAGCAGTACTTC.

This clonotype was counted ten times or more. The V call is TRBV12-3 or TRBV12-4, the J call TRBJ2-7; 7 nucleotides match TRBD2. CDR3 length equals 14 residues. Trimming cost V 7 bases and J 3 bases; bases outside gene matches: 9. The CDR3 bases are TGTGCCAGCATGGGGCGCGGGAGTAGCTACGAGCAGTACTTC. Protein product: CASMGRGSSYEQYF.

The CDR3 nucleotides read TGTGCCAGCAGTTTTTTGGGGTTCGACGAGCAGTACTTC. Protein product: CASSFLGFDEQYF. This chain links TRBV12-3 or TRBV12-4 with TRBJ2-7; unclear D gene. This CDR3 is built from 13 residues. Trimming shortened V by 3 bases and J by 5 bases, and 11 bases separated the two germline ends.

This clonotype appeared a few times. The rearrangement uses TRBV10-3 and TRBJ2-1; D tentatively fits TRBD1 or TRBD2 (5 bases each). With 2 bases removed from V and 8 bases from J, the gap between germline ends came to 16 bases. The V gene's germline CDR1 is ENHRY and CDR2 SYGVKD. CDR3 length: 15 residues. Here the CDR3 DNA reads TGTGCCATCAGTGAGCCGGGACGGTTATTAGATGAGCAGTTCTTC. Its protein is CAISEPGRLLDEQFF.

Ten or more counts support this clonotype. The V gene is TRBV12-3 or TRBV12-4, the J gene TRBJ2-2, with 7 bases lining up with TRBD1. The V and J ends lost 6 bases and 7 bases, in that order; junction bases with no gene match: 5. CDR3 length equals 13 residues. CDR3 loop: CASRRQGIGELFF. DNA of the CDR3: TGTGCCAGCAGAAGACAGGGAATCGGGGAGCTGTTTTTT.

This clonotype has a handful of counts. The gene calls are TRBV20-1 and TRBJ2-2; possibly TRBD2 for D (5 bases). The CDR3 totals 12 residues. Germline loops: CDR1 DFQATT, CDR2 SNEGSKA (reference sequence). Trimming shortened V by 4 bases and J by 5 bases, and 8 bases separated the two germline ends. The CDR3 DNA sequence: TGCAGTGCTAAGAGGACTACCGGGGAGCTGTTTTTT. The encoded protein is CSAKRTTGELFF.

This clonotype showed up many times. The chain couples TRBV20-1 to TRBJ1-5; no clear D gene. This CDR3 is built from 13 residues. Germline CDR1 is DFQATT and CDR2 is SNEGSKA (reference sequence). The V end lost 5 bases, the J end lost 0 bases, and 8 bases lay between the germline ends. As DNA, the CDR3 is TGCAGTGCTCTTTTGGATAGCAATCAGCCCCAGCATTTT. As protein: CSALLDSNQPQHF.

This clonotype has only a few counts. V usage is TRBV20-1 and J usage is TRBJ2-7; D ambiguous. This CDR3 region has 13 residues. The germline V gene has CDR1 DFQATT and CDR2 SNEGSKA (reference sequence). V dropped 6 bases and J dropped 3 bases, with 15 bases sitting between them. The CDR3 region has the DNA TGCAGTGCCCGCGGTCCCTGGGGCTACGAGCAGTACTTC. Translating gives CSARGPWGYEQYF.

This clonotype came up many times. The chain uses TRBV12-3 or TRBV12-4 and TRBJ2-2, with TRBD1 matching over 9 bases. The CDR3 has 14 residues. V dropped 6 bases and J dropped 4; count of bases not matched to a gene: 3. CDR3 sequence reads: CASRGTGLTGELFF. For the CDR3, the DNA is TGTGCCAGCAGGGGGACAGGGCTCACCGGGGAGCTGTTTTTT.

This clonotype was counted at least ten times. This chain uses TRBV20-1 with TRBJ2-7; 7 nucleotides match TRBD2. J was trimmed by 3 bases and V by 6 bases; bases with no gene match: 14. The CDR3 is 15 residues long. Germline V gene sequence: CDR1 DFQATT, CDR2 SNEGSKA (reference sequence). CDR3 nucleotide sequence: TGCAGTGCGAAAGATCGCCTAGGGACTAACTACGAGCAGTACTTC. This encodes CSAKDRLGTNYEQYF.

This chain connects TRBV7-6 to TRBJ2-1, with D possibly TRBD1 on 6 matching bases. The germline gives CDR1 SGHVS, CDR2 FNYEAQ. This CDR3 spans 16 amino acids. V was shortened by 5 bases and J by 0 bases, with 14 bases between the two germline ends. The CDR3 here is CASSHGTHSSYNEQFF. The DNA for the CDR3 is TGTGCCAGCAGCCACGGGACACACTCCTCCTACAATGAGCAGTTCTTC.

This clonotype was seen many times. V gene TRBV28 combines with J gene TRBJ1-5, with TRBD1 matching 9 bases. CDR3 length equals 15 residues. The germline CDR1 and CDR2 sequences are MDHEN and SYDVKM. V lost 7 bases, J lost 1 base, and 5 bases stayed unmatched. CDR3 amino acids: CASNMGTGSNQPQHF. The CDR3 coding sequence is TGTGCCAGCAACATGGGGACAGGGAGCAATCAGCCCCAGCATTTT.

The V gene is TRBV20-1, the J gene TRBJ2-5; 13 bases are shared with TRBD2. J gave up 4 bases and V 4 bases, and 9 bases lay outside the gene matches. Germline V gene sequence: CDR1 DFQATT, CDR2 SNEGSKA (reference sequence). The CDR3 consists of 16 residues. CDR3 residues: CSATARTSGGGETQYF. CDR3 bases: TGCAGTGCTACGGCTCGGACTAGCGGGGGCGGAGAGACCCAGTACTTC.

This chain joins TRBV5-1 and TRBJ2-7; D unclear. This CDR3 spans 14 amino acids. V gave up 1 base and J gave up 2 bases, with 10 bases separating them. Germline CDR1 is SGHRS and CDR2 is YFSETQ. In nucleotides, the CDR3 is TGCGCCAGCAGCTTGCCCGACGGGCCCTACGAGCAGTACTTC. Its translation: CASSLPDGPYEQYF.

The chain combines TRBV5-1 with TRBJ2-1; no reliable D call. V lost 1 base and J 5 bases, leaving 10 bases between the germline ends. Germline CDR1 is SGHRS and CDR2 is YFSETQ. The CDR3 sequence is 14 residues long. The CDR3 bases are TGCGCCAGCAGCTTGAGGCGTAGCCACAATGAGCAGTTCTTC. Its protein product is CASSLRRSHNEQFF.

This clonotype appeared a few times. The V and J genes are TRBV5-4 and TRBJ1-5, with unresolved D. CDR1 and CDR2 from the germline V gene are SGHNT and YYREEE (reference sequence). The CDR3 loop spans 15 amino acids. V was pared by 9 bases and J by 2 bases, with 18 bases between. The CDR3 region has the DNA TGTGCCACCCAGGACGGCGAGGGAGGCAATCAGCCCCAGCATTTT. Its translation: CATQDGEGGNQPQHF.

The V call is TRBV5-5, the J call TRBJ2-5; possibly TRBD1 or TRBD2 for D (5 bases each). With 4 bases removed from V and 5 bases from J, the gap between germline ends came to 21 bases. The CDR3 consists of 16 residues. CDR1 is SGHKS, CDR2 YYEKEE, per germline (reference sequence). The CDR3 nucleotides read TGTGCCAGCAGCCAACCGGGGCTAGCCGAGTCTGAGACCCAGTACTTC. This sequence encodes CASSQPGLAESETQYF.

The chain has TRBV12-3 or TRBV12-4 and TRBJ2-7; 9 bases fit TRBD2. The CDR3 covers 14 residues. V lost 4 bases, J lost 4 bases, and 5 bases stayed unmatched. The CDR3 DNA reads as TGTGCCAGCAGTTCGGGGACTAGCTATTACGAGCAGTACTTC. Its protein is CASSSGTSYYEQYF.

This clonotype has more than one count but fewer than ten. This sequence joins TRBV10-3 and TRBJ2-3; D is perhaps TRBD1 (7 bases). Between the trimmed V and J ends, which lost 6 bases and 6 bases, there was a span of 19 bases. Germline CDR1 is ENHRY and CDR2 is SYGVKD. The CDR3 has 15 amino acids. The CDR3 loop is CAIREGATQRDTQYF. The CDR3 DNA follows: TGTGCCATCAGGGAGGGGGCGACCCAGAGGGATACGCAGTATTTT.

The chain joins TRBV7-2 to TRBJ2-3; 7 bases are a match to TRBD1. J gave up 4 bases and V 5 bases, and 0 bases lay outside the gene matches. CDR3 size: 12 residues. CDR1 and CDR2 (germline): SGHTA, FQGNSA. This CDR3 reads CASSQGADTQYF. CDR3 sequence (DNA): TGTGCCAGCAGCCAGGGGGCAGATACGCAGTATTTT.

The chain carries TRBV15 and TRBJ2-1; D is uncertain. Trimming shortened V by 1 base and J by 5 bases, and 6 bases separated the two germline ends. The CDR3 runs 13 residues. Germline V gives CDR1 LNHNV, CDR2 YYDKDF (reference sequence). DNA of the CDR3: TGTGCCACCAGCAGAGGGCTAAACAATGAGCAGTTCTTC. Its translation is CATSRGLNNEQFF.

This clonotype was seen repeatedly, ten times or more. The chain employs TRBV29-1 and TRBJ2-1, with D possibly being TRBD1 (5 bases). Trimming left V 2 bases short and J 5 bases short, with 7 bases between. This CDR3 spans 12 amino acids. Germline assignment: CDR1 SQVTM and CDR2 ANQGSEA. The CDR3 reads CSVELGDNEQFF. The CDR3 coding sequence is TGCAGCGTTGAATTAGGGGACAATGAGCAGTTCTTC.

By frequency in the sample, this clonotype is medium-sized (0.01 to 0.1%). The chain joins TRBV18 to TRBJ2-1, with 8 bases that match TRBD1. The CDR3 runs 14 residues. In germline, CDR1 is KGHSH, CDR2 LQKENI. With V trimmed by 8 bases and J by 7 bases, 10 bases remained unmatched. Written as DNA, the CDR3 is TGTGCCAGCCACCGCCCGAACAGGGGGAATGAGCAGTTCTTC. Its translation: CASHRPNRGNEQFF.

This clonotype was counted a few times. This chain connects TRBV20-1 to TRBJ2-1; TRBD2 matches at 7 bases. Germline lookup yields CDR1 DFQATT and CDR2 SNEGSKA (reference sequence). Unmatched junction bases numbered 21, after V lost 7 bases and J lost 0 bases. The CDR3 extends over 19 amino acids. The CDR3 region has the DNA TGCAGTGGTTGGCCTCCGGGCTTAGCGGGCCTTAACTCCTACAATGAGCAGTTCTTC. Translation gives CSGWPPGLAGLNSYNEQFF.